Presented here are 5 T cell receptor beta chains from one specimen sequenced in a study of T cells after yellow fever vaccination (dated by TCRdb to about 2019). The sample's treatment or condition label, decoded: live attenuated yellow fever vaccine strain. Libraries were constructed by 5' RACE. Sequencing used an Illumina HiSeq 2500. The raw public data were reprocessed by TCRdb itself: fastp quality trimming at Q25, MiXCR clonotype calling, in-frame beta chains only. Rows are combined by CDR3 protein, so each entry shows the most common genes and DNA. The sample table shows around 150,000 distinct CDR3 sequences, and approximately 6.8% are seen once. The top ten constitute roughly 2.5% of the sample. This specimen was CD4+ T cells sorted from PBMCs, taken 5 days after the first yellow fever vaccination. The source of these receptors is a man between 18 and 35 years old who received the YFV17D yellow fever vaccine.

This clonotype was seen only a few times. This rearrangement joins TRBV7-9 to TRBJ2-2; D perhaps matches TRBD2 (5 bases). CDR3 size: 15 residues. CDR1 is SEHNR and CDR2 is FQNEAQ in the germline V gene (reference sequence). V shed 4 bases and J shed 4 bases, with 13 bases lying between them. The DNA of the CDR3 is TGTGCCAGCAGCTATCTTCGGGGAGTCACCGGGGAGCTGTTTTTT. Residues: CASSYLRGVTGELFF.

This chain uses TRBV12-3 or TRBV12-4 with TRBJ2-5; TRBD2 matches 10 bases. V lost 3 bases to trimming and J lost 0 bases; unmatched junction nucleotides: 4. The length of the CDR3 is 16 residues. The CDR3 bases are TGTGCCAGCAGTTTCGAGCGGGGGGGCCACCAAGAGACCCAGTACTTC. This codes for CASSFERGGHQETQYF.

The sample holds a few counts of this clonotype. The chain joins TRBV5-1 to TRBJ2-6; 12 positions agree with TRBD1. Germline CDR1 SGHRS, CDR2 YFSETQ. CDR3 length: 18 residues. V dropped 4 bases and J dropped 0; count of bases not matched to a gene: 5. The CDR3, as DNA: TGCGCCAGCAGCCCAGGGACAGGGGGCAACTCTGGGGCCAACGTCCTGACTTTC. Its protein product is CASSPGTGGNSGANVLTF.

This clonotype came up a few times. The CDR3: CAITTGGQGPYEQYF. In nucleotides, the CDR3 is TGTGCCATCACCACCGGGGGCCAAGGGCCATACGAGCAGTACTTC. The V and J genes are TRBV10-3 and TRBJ2-7; D may be TRBD1 or TRBD2 (6 bases each). CDR3 size: 15 residues. The germline V gene has CDR1 ENHRY and CDR2 SYGVKD. Trimming shortened V by 7 bases and J by 4 bases, and 20 bases separated the two germline ends.

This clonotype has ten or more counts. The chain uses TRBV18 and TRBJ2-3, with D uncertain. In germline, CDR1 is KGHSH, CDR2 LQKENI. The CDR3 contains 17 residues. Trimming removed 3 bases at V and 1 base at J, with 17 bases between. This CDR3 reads CASSPVVGPVGTDTQYF. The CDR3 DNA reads TGTGCCAGCTCACCGGTAGTAGGCCCGGTTGGCACAGATACGCAGTATTTT.